The TCR beta chain described here comes from a study of metastatic and nonmetastatic thyroid tumors. The V end lost 1 base, the J end lost 0 bases, and 10 bases lay between the germline ends. The CDR3 extends over 16 amino acids. Per germline, CDR1 MNHNS and CDR2 SASEGT. TCRdb re-analyzed the PCR reads through MiXCR. The table shows about 16,000 clones, with about 24% occurring only once. Not a single patient had been given any form of treatment at any point before undergoing thyroid surgery. The sample consisted of tumor tissue. The source is a male donor with papillary thyroid cancer or a benign thyroid nodule (not recorded which). Some clones in this sample may be carry-over from other donors' samples. The V call is TRBV6-1, the J call TRBJ1-3, with D unresolved. The CDR3 region has the DNA TGTGCCAGCAGTGAAGATGTCGGAGGCTCTGGAAACACCATATATTTT. Translating it yields CASSEDVGGSGNTIYF.